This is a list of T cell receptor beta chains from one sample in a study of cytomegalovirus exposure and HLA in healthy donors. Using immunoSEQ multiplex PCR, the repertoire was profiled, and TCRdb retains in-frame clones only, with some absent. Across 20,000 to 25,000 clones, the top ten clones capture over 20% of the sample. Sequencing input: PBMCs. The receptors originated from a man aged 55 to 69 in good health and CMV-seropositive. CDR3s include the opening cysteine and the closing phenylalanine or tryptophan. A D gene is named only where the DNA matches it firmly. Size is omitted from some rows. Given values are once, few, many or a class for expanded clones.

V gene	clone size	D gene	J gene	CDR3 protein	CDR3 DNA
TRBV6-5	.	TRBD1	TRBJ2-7	CASSTRTGSTYEQYF	TGTGCCAGCAGTACCCGGACAGGTTCGACCTACGAGCAGTACTTC
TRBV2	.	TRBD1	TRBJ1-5	CASSAQGARDQPQHF	TGTGCCAGCAGCGCTCAGGGGGCTCGGGATCAGCCCCAGCATTTT
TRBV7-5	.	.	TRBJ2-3	CVRSWGGCGGAKDTQYF	TGTGTCAGAAGCTGGGGGGGATGCGGCGGAGCAAAAGATACGCAGTATTTT
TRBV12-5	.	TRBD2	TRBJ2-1	CASGLGTSQRGAEQFF	TGTGCTAGTGGTTTGGGGACTAGCCAGAGAGGGGCTGAGCAGTTCTTC
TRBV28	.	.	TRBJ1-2	CASSLYQRGYTF	TGTGCCAGCAGTTTATATCAGCGAGGCTACACCTTC
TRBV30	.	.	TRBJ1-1	CAWRPRGWEHTEAFF	TGTGCCTGGAGGCCGAGAGGGTGGGAACACACTGAAGCTTTCTTT
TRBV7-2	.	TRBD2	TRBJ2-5	CASSFAGGRETQYF	TGTGCCAGCAGCTTCGCGGGAGGGCGGGAGACCCAGTACTTC
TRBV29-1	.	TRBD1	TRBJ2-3	CSVEAGTGLRGTDTQYF	TGCAGCGTTGAAGCCGGGACAGGGCTTCGCGGCACAGATACGCAGTATTTT
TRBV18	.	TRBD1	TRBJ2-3	CAGTGTGGHDTQYF	TGTGCCGGGACCGGGACAGGGGGCCATGATACGCAGTATTTT
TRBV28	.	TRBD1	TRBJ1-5	CASSPPTGNQPQHF	TGTGCCAGCAGTCCTCCGACAGGGAATCAGCCCCAGCATTTT
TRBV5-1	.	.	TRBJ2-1	CASSLERANEQFF	TGCGCCAGCAGCTTGGAGAGGGCCAATGAGCAGTTCTTC
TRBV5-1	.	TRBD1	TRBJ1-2	CASSWSGTGAQGYTF	TGCGCCAGCAGCTGGTCCGGGACAGGGGCGCAGGGCTACACCTTC
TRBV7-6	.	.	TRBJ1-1	CASSLNQREAFF	TGTGCCAGCAGCCTAAATCAGAGGGAAGCTTTCTTT
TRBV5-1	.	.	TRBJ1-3	CASSLDSTGNTIYF	TGCGCCAGCAGCCTCGACAGTACTGGAAACACCATATATTTT
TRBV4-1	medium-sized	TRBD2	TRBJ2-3	CASSQEPSGGPTDTQYF	TGCGCCAGCAGCCAAGAACCCAGCGGGGGCCCCACAGATACGCAGTATTTT
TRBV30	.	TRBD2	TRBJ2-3	CAWRTAGAADTQYF	TGTGCCTGGAGAACGGCGGGAGCGGCAGATACGCAGTATTTT
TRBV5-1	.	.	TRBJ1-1	CASTESGQRNTEAFF	TGCGCCAGCACCGAGTCCGGACAGAGGAACACTGAAGCTTTCTTT
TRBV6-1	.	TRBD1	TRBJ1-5	CASRTGYSNQPQHF	TGTGCCAGCAGGACAGGGTATAGCAATCAGCCCCAGCATTTT
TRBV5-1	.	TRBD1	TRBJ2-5	CASSLATGGIGEQYF	TGCGCCAGCAGCTTGGCCACAGGGGGCATAGGGGAGCAGTACTTC
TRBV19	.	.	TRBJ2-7	CASSATGFSYEQYF	TGTGCCAGTAGTGCCACAGGGTTTTCCTACGAGCAGTACTTC
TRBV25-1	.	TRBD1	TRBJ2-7	CASSEYGTASYEQYF	TGTGCCAGCAGTGAATACGGGACAGCCTCCTACGAGCAGTACTTC
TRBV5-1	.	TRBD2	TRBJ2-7	CASSSVAGAAYEQYF	TGCGCCAGCAGCTCAGTAGCGGGAGCCGCCTACGAGCAGTACTTC
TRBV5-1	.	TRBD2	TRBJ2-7	CASSLGYPSGYYEQYF	TGCGCCAGCAGCTTGGGATACCCTAGCGGCTACTACGAGCAGTACTTC
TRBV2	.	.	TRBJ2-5	CATRPGQGETQYF	TGTGCCACCCGTCCGGGACAAGGAGAGACCCAGTACTTC
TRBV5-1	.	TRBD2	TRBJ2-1	CASSLLGTSAAFYNEQFF	TGCGCCAGCAGCCTGCTTGGGACTAGCGCGGCCTTCTACAATGAGCAGTTCTTC
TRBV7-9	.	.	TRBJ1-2	CASSLSREGGYTF	TGTGCCAGCAGCTTATCTAGGGAGGGAGGCTACACCTTC
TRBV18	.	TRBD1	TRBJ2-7	CASSPRTGSYEQYF	TGTGCCAGCTCACCCCGGACAGGGAGCTACGAGCAGTACTTC
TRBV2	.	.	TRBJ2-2	CASSGTINTGELFF	TGTGCCAGCAGTGGGACTATAAACACCGGGGAGCTGTTTTTT
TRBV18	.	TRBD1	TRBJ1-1	CASSPDRAWTEAFF	TGTGCCAGCTCACCGGACAGGGCGTGGACTGAAGCTTTCTTT
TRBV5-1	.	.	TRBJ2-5	CASSGAGQETQYF	TGCGCCAGCAGCGGGGCAGGACAAGAGACCCAGTACTTC
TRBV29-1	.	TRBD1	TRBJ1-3	CSVGGQLSGNTIYF	TGCAGCGTTGGGGGACAGCTCTCTGGAAACACCATATATTTT
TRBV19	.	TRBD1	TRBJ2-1	CASSNSGTGGENEQFF	TGTGCCAGTAGTAACTCCGGGACAGGGGGCGAGAATGAGCAGTTCTTC
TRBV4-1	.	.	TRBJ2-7	CASSQERSSAFYEQYF	TGCGCCAGCAGCCAAGAACGGTCTAGCGCTTTCTACGAGCAGTACTTC
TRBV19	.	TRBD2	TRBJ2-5	CASSIDGLAGQETQYF	TGTGCCAGTAGTATAGATGGGCTAGCGGGTCAAGAGACCCAGTACTTC
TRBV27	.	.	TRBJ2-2	CASSPDRRLTNTGELFF	TGTGCCAGCAGTCCGGACAGAAGATTAACGAACACCGGGGAGCTGTTTTTT
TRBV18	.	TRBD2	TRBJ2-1	CASSLWTSGSSYNEQFF	TGTGCCAGCTCCCTTTGGACTAGCGGGAGCTCCTACAATGAGCAGTTCTTC
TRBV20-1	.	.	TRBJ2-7	CSASGTYEQYF	TGCAGTGCTAGCGGGACCTACGAGCAGTACTTC
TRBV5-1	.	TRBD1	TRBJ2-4	CASSSDRVKNIQYF	TGCGCCAGCAGCTCCGACAGGGTTAAAAACATTCAGTACTTC
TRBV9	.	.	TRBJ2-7	CASSVDDRGGGDEQYF	TGTGCCAGCAGCGTAGACGATAGGGGGGGAGGGGACGAGCAGTACTTC
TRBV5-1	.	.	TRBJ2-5	CASSLEGSETQYF	TGCGCCAGCAGCTTGGAGGGGTCGGAGACCCAGTACTTC
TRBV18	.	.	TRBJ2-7	CASSIQQVSYEQYF	TGTGCCAGCTCAATTCAACAAGTATCCTACGAGCAGTACTTC
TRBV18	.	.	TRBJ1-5	CASSLRTEHQPQHF	TGTGCCAGCTCACTCCGGACAGAGCATCAGCCCCAGCATTTT
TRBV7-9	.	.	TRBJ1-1	CASSFDSGPTTEAFF	TGTGCCAGCAGCTTTGACAGTGGCCCGACGACTGAAGCTTTCTTT
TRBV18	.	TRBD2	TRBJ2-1	CASSPWPSGSSYNEQFF	TGTGCCAGCTCACCTTGGCCCAGCGGGAGCTCCTACAATGAGCAGTTCTTC
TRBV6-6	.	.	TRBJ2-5	CASSYSRGLQETQYF	TGTGCCAGCAGTTACTCGAGAGGCCTACAAGAGACCCAGTACTTC
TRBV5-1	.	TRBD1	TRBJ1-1	CASSWGTAMNTEAFF	TGCGCCAGCAGCTGGGGGACAGCGATGAACACTGAAGCTTTCTTT
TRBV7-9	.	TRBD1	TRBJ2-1	CASSAIEFGQGRNEQFF	TGTGCCAGCAGCGCGATAGAATTCGGACAGGGGAGGAATGAGCAGTTCTTC
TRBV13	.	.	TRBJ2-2	CASSLARGSNTGELFF	TGTGCCAGCAGCTTAGCCCGGGGGTCGAACACCGGGGAGCTGTTTTTT
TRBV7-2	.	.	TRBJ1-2	CASSLAGRGYGYTF	TGTGCCAGCAGCTTAGCCGGCAGGGGATATGGCTACACCTTC
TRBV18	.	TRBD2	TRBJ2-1	CASSQSSGAFNEQFF	TGTGCCAGCTCGCAGTCTAGCGGAGCCTTCAATGAGCAGTTCTTC
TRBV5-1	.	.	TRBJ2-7	CASSRQGTYEQYF	TGCGCCAGCAGCCGCCAGGGCACCTACGAGCAGTACTTC
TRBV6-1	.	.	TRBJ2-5	CASSTGQGIQETQYF	TGTGCCAGCAGTACCGGGCAGGGGATTCAAGAGACCCAGTACTTC